This is a list of T cell receptor beta chains from one sample in a study of blood T cell repertoires in COVID-19. Here immunoSEQ multiplex PCR was the method, and the copy in TCRdb shows in-frame clones only, minus some. This table holds approximately 180,000 clones, roughly 85% found once. What was sequenced was peripheral blood. Source of these receptors: a human donor with active or convalescent COVID-19. The donor label of this sample is uncertain. Both conserved end residues are part of each CDR3. The order of the fields is J gene, V gene, clone size, D gene, CDR3 DNA, CDR3 protein. A D gene is named only where the DNA matches it firmly. Clone size is stated in some rows and not others, as once, few, many or a class when expanded.

J gene: TRBJ1-5; V gene: TRBV6-2/TRBV6-3; clone size: .; D gene: .; CDR3 DNA: TGTGCCAGCAGTTACTCGAGTACAGCTAGCTGGAATCAGCCCCAGCATTTT; CDR3 protein: CASSYSSTASWNQPQHF
J gene: TRBJ2-5; V gene: TRBV10-3; clone size: .; D gene: TRBD2; CDR3 DNA: TGTGCCATCAGTGATTTTACGGGGGGGCCGGGGGAGACCCAGTACTTC; CDR3 protein: CAISDFTGGPGETQYF
J gene: TRBJ2-3; V gene: TRBV6-4; clone size: .; D gene: .; CDR3 DNA: TGTGCCAGCAGTAGCCAGGGTCAGGCAGATACGCAGTATTTT; CDR3 protein: CASSSQGQADTQYF
J gene: TRBJ1-1; V gene: TRBV19; clone size: .; D gene: .; CDR3 DNA: TGTGCCAGTAGTCCCCAGGGGCGGGACACTGAAGCTTTCTTT; CDR3 protein: CASSPQGRDTEAFF
J gene: TRBJ1-2; V gene: TRBV28; clone size: .; D gene: TRBD1; CDR3 DNA: TGTGCCAGCAGAATGAGACAGGGTCGAGGCTATGGCTACACCTTC; CDR3 protein: CASRMRQGRGYGYTF
J gene: TRBJ2-1; V gene: TRBV3-1/TRBV3-2; clone size: .; D gene: TRBD2; CDR3 DNA: TGTGCCAGCAGCCCAGCAGCGGGAGGACATGAGCAGTTCTTC; CDR3 protein: CASSPAAGGHEQFF
J gene: TRBJ1-5; V gene: TRBV19; clone size: few; D gene: TRBD1; CDR3 DNA: TGTGCCAGTAGTATGACAGGGGGCTGGCGCCCCCAGCATTTT; CDR3 protein: CASSMTGGWRPQHF
J gene: TRBJ2-3; V gene: TRBV5-4; clone size: .; D gene: TRBD1; CDR3 DNA: TGTGCCAGCAGGTACGGGACAGGCACAGATACGCAGTATTTT; CDR3 protein: CASRYGTGTDTQYF
J gene: TRBJ2-3; V gene: TRBV11-2; clone size: .; D gene: .; CDR3 DNA: TGTGCCAGCAGCTTAGGGGATTCCGGGGGTGGGACGCAGTATTTT; CDR3 protein: CASSLGDSGGGTQYF
J gene: TRBJ1-5; V gene: TRBV6-1; clone size: .; D gene: .; CDR3 DNA: TGTGCCAGCAGGTCGCCTCAGGAGCCCCAGCATTTT; CDR3 protein: CASRSPQEPQHF
J gene: TRBJ2-3; V gene: TRBV5-1; clone size: .; D gene: TRBD2; CDR3 DNA: TGCGCCAGCACTCAGCGGGAGGGCCTGAGAGATACGCAGTATTTT; CDR3 protein: CASTQREGLRDTQYF
J gene: TRBJ2-5; V gene: TRBV6-6; clone size: once; D gene: .; CDR3 DNA: TGTGCCAGCAGTAAAGACAGGCCGCAAGAGACCCAGTACTTC; CDR3 protein: CASSKDRPQETQYF
J gene: TRBJ1-1; V gene: TRBV5-4; clone size: .; D gene: TRBD1; CDR3 DNA: TGTGCCAGCAGCTCCTTGGTCTTTCAGGGGGACACTGAAGCTTTCTTT; CDR3 protein: CASSSLVFQGDTEAFF
J gene: TRBJ2-7; V gene: TRBV3-1/TRBV3-2; clone size: once; D gene: .; CDR3 DNA: TGTGCCAGCAGCCAAACTTACCGTTCCGAGCAGTACTTC; CDR3 protein: CASSQTYRSEQYF
J gene: TRBJ1-2; V gene: TRBV12-3/TRBV12-4; clone size: .; D gene: .; CDR3 DNA: TGTGCCAGCAGGCCAACCGGGACAACCATCCTCTTC; CDR3 protein: CASRPTGTTILF
J gene: TRBJ1-2; V gene: TRBV4-1; clone size: .; D gene: .; CDR3 DNA: TGCGCCAGCAGCCCCGGCCCCAGGAGGGACTATGGCTACACCTTC; CDR3 protein: CASSPGPRRDYGYTF
J gene: TRBJ2-1; V gene: TRBV5-1; clone size: .; D gene: TRBD2; CDR3 DNA: TGCGCCAGCAGCTTTACAGCGGGAGTTGATGAGCAGTTCTTC; CDR3 protein: CASSFTAGVDEQFF
J gene: TRBJ1-1; V gene: TRBV27; clone size: many; D gene: TRBD1; CDR3 DNA: TGTGCCAGCAGTTCCGACAGGGGGCTGTGGGCTGAAGCTTTCTTT; CDR3 protein: CASSSDRGLWAEAFF
J gene: TRBJ1-5; V gene: TRBV7-9; clone size: .; D gene: TRBD1; CDR3 DNA: TGTGCCAGCAGCCTTATGACAGGGAATAGCAATCAGCCCCAGCATTTT; CDR3 protein: CASSLMTGNSNQPQHF
J gene: TRBJ1-4; V gene: TRBV7-3; clone size: .; D gene: .; CDR3 DNA: TGTGCCAGCAGCAACGGAGTCCGTGAAAAACTGTTTTTT; CDR3 protein: CASSNGVREKLFF
J gene: TRBJ1-1; V gene: TRBV6-1; clone size: .; D gene: .; CDR3 DNA: TGTGCCAGCAGTGAACGTCTGAACACTGAAGCTTTCTTT; CDR3 protein: CASSERLNTEAFF
J gene: TRBJ1-5; V gene: TRBV7-9; clone size: .; D gene: .; CDR3 DNA: TGTGCCAGCAGCTTAAAAATAGTGAGGCCGAATCAGCCCCAGCATTTT; CDR3 protein: CASSLKIVRPNQPQHF
J gene: TRBJ1-4; V gene: TRBV4-2; clone size: .; D gene: .; CDR3 DNA: TGTGCCAGCAGCCAAGATACGCAGGGTTTTGGGGAAAAACTGTTTTTT; CDR3 protein: CASSQDTQGFGEKLFF
J gene: TRBJ2-7; V gene: TRBV3-1/TRBV3-2; clone size: .; D gene: TRBD2; CDR3 DNA: TGTGCCAGCAGCCGATACGGGACTAGCGGGAGGTCCAGCTCCTACGAGCAGTACTTC; CDR3 protein: CASSRYGTSGRSSSYEQYF
J gene: TRBJ2-2; V gene: TRBV5-4; clone size: .; D gene: .; CDR3 DNA: TGTGCCAGCAGCTCACAGGGACGACGAGCCGGGGAGCTGTTTTTT; CDR3 protein: CASSSQGRRAGELFF
J gene: TRBJ2-1; V gene: TRBV19; clone size: once; D gene: .; CDR3 DNA: TGTGCCAGTAGTAGCGGGCGGGGCTACAGCTCCTACAATGAGCAGTTCTTC; CDR3 protein: CASSSGRGYSSYNEQFF
J gene: TRBJ2-1; V gene: TRBV13; clone size: many; D gene: TRBD2; CDR3 DNA: TGTGCCAGCAGCTCTACCGGGACTAGCGGGGGATCCTACAATGAGCAGTTCTTC; CDR3 protein: CASSSTGTSGGSYNEQFF
J gene: TRBJ2-7; V gene: TRBV6-5; clone size: .; D gene: TRBD2; CDR3 DNA: TGTGCCAGCAAGAGCGGGAGGTTCTCCTACGAGCAGTACTTC; CDR3 protein: CASKSGRFSYEQYF
J gene: TRBJ1-1; V gene: TRBV29-1; clone size: .; D gene: TRBD1; CDR3 DNA: TGCAGCGTTGAAAATGGACAGGGGGTGAACACTGAAGCTTTCTTT; CDR3 protein: CSVENGQGVNTEAFF
J gene: TRBJ2-1; V gene: TRBV5-1; clone size: .; D gene: .; CDR3 DNA: TGCGCCAGCAGCCCGGGACTCAAACTCAATGAGCAGTTCTTC; CDR3 protein: CASSPGLKLNEQFF
J gene: TRBJ1-2; V gene: TRBV10-3; clone size: .; D gene: TRBD1; CDR3 DNA: TGTGCCATCAGCGGGACAGGGGTGAATAACTATGGCTACACCTTC; CDR3 protein: CAISGTGVNNYGYTF
J gene: TRBJ1-1; V gene: TRBV10-2; clone size: .; D gene: .; CDR3 DNA: TGCGCCAGCATCGACGGGACACTATACACTGAAGCTTTCTTT; CDR3 protein: CASIDGTLYTEAFF
J gene: TRBJ2-5; V gene: TRBV5-6; clone size: .; D gene: TRBD1; CDR3 DNA: TGTGCCAGCAGCTTGAAGGGGGCGCTTACGGAGACCCAGTACTTC; CDR3 protein: CASSLKGALTETQYF
J gene: TRBJ2-4; V gene: TRBV18; clone size: .; D gene: TRBD1; CDR3 DNA: TGTGCCAGCTCACCATCCTTTGCGAGCAGGGGGAACATTCAGTACTTC; CDR3 protein: CASSPSFASRGNIQYF
J gene: TRBJ2-1; V gene: TRBV11-2; clone size: .; D gene: .; CDR3 DNA: TGTGCCAGCAGCTTGCTTAGCGAGAGGTACAATGAGCAGTTCTTC; CDR3 protein: CASSLLSERYNEQFF
J gene: TRBJ2-3; V gene: TRBV7-3; clone size: .; D gene: TRBD2; CDR3 DNA: TGTGCCAGCAGCCCCCATAGGGGGACTAGGGGAGATACGCAGTATTTT; CDR3 protein: CASSPHRGTRGDTQYF
J gene: TRBJ2-2; V gene: TRBV14; clone size: .; D gene: .; CDR3 DNA: TGTGCCAGCAGCCAAGACCCGCCAGGGTGGAACACCGGGGAGCTGTTTTTT; CDR3 protein: CASSQDPPGWNTGELFF
J gene: TRBJ2-5; V gene: TRBV5-1; clone size: .; D gene: TRBD1; CDR3 DNA: TGCGCCAGCAGCCCGGGACAGACTCAAGAGACCCAGTACTTC; CDR3 protein: CASSPGQTQETQYF
J gene: TRBJ2-3; V gene: TRBV5-1; clone size: .; D gene: .; CDR3 DNA: TGCGCCAGCAGCTTAGATCGGGCGGGGAGCACAGATACGCAGTATTTT; CDR3 protein: CASSLDRAGSTDTQYF
J gene: TRBJ1-3; V gene: TRBV4-3; clone size: few; D gene: .; CDR3 DNA: TGCGCCAGCAGCCAAGGGGGGCAGAACTCTGGAAACACCATATATTTT; CDR3 protein: CASSQGGQNSGNTIYF
J gene: TRBJ1-2; V gene: TRBV6-2/TRBV6-3; clone size: .; D gene: .; CDR3 DNA: TGTGCCAGCAGTTACTCTACAGGTGGCTACACCTTC; CDR3 protein: CASSYSTGGYTF
J gene: TRBJ2-5; V gene: TRBV20-1; clone size: .; D gene: .; CDR3 DNA: TGCAGTGCCCGGGGGGAGACCCAGTACTTC; CDR3 protein: CSARGETQYF
J gene: TRBJ2-7; V gene: TRBV6-2/TRBV6-3; clone size: .; D gene: .; CDR3 DNA: TGTGCCAGCAGTTACTCTTGGACTTTCAACTACGAGCAGTACTTC; CDR3 protein: CASSYSWTFNYEQYF
J gene: TRBJ1-1; V gene: TRBV6-5; clone size: .; D gene: .; CDR3 DNA: TGTGCCAGCAGTCAATGGAGGGGTAACACTGAAGCTTTCTTT; CDR3 protein: CASSQWRGNTEAFF
J gene: TRBJ2-7; V gene: TRBV21-1; clone size: .; D gene: .; CDR3 DNA: TGTGCCAGCAGCAAAAGGCCAGAGGGAACTAGCGGGAGGAGGGGACCTTCCTACGAGCAGTACTTC; CDR3 protein: CASSKRPEGTSGRRGPSYEQYF
J gene: TRBJ2-3; V gene: TRBV14; clone size: .; D gene: TRBD2; CDR3 DNA: TGTGCCAGCAGCCGCCAACTAGCGGCCACAGATACGCAGTATTTT; CDR3 protein: CASSRQLAATDTQYF
J gene: TRBJ2-3; V gene: TRBV19; clone size: .; D gene: TRBD2; CDR3 DNA: TGTGCCAGTACCTTGGGACTAAACACAGATACGCAGTATTTT; CDR3 protein: CASTLGLNTDTQYF
J gene: TRBJ1-2; V gene: TRBV19; clone size: .; D gene: .; CDR3 DNA: TGTGCCAGTAGTATAGGCCCCGGTCGGACAGCCCGATGGAACTATGGCTACACCTTC; CDR3 protein: CASSIGPGRTARWNYGYTF
J gene: TRBJ2-3; V gene: TRBV18; clone size: once; D gene: .; CDR3 DNA: TGTGCCAGCTCACCTACGAGGACAGCGACAGATACGCAGTATTTT; CDR3 protein: CASSPTRTATDTQYF
J gene: TRBJ1-2; V gene: TRBV11-2; clone size: once; D gene: .; CDR3 DNA: TGTGCCAGCAGCCCTATAGCCTCAGGCGTCAGGGGATCAAATGGCTACACCTTC; CDR3 protein: CASSPIASGVRGSNGYTF
J gene: TRBJ1-2; V gene: TRBV2; clone size: .; D gene: TRBD1; CDR3 DNA: TGTGCCAGCACGTATTCGGGACAGGGTGGCGAGGGCTACACCTTC; CDR3 protein: CASTYSGQGGEGYTF
J gene: TRBJ2-7; V gene: TRBV9; clone size: once; D gene: TRBD2; CDR3 DNA: TGTGCCAGCAGCGTAGCTTACGGGGGGAGGCCCAACCCCCCCTCCTACGAGCAGTACTTC; CDR3 protein: CASSVAYGGRPNPPSYEQYF
J gene: TRBJ2-1; V gene: TRBV30; clone size: .; D gene: .; CDR3 DNA: TGTGCCTGGAGTAGCGGGTTGGATGAGCAGTTCTTC; CDR3 protein: CAWSSGLDEQFF
J gene: TRBJ2-3; V gene: TRBV24-1; clone size: .; D gene: TRBD2; CDR3 DNA: TGTGCCACCAGGCGGGAGTCAGCAGATACGCAGTATTTT; CDR3 protein: CATRRESADTQYF
J gene: TRBJ2-7; V gene: TRBV10-3; clone size: .; D gene: .; CDR3 DNA: TGTGCCATCAGTGAGCAGGGGTTCCGCGAGCAGTACTTC; CDR3 protein: CAISEQGFREQYF
J gene: TRBJ2-5; V gene: TRBV13; clone size: once; D gene: .; CDR3 DNA: TGTGCCAGCAGCGCCACCCGTGCGGGGTACCAAGAGACCCAGTACTTC; CDR3 protein: CASSATRAGYQETQYF